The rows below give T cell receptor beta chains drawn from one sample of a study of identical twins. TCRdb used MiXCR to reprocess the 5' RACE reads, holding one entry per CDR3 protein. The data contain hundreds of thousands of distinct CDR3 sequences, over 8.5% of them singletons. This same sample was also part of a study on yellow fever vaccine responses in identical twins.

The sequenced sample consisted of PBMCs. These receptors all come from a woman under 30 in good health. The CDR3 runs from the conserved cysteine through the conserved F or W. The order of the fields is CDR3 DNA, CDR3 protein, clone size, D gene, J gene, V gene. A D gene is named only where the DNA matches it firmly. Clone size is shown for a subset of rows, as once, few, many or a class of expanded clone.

CDR3 DNA: TGTGCCAGCAGACTAGGGGGGGAGCAGTACTTC; CDR3 protein: CASRLGGEQYF; clone size: many; D gene: .; J gene: TRBJ2-7; V gene: TRBV12-3/TRBV12-4
CDR3 DNA: TGTGCCACCAGTGATAGAACTAGCGGGGGGCCTTTCGTGAGCACAGATACGCAGTATTTT; CDR3 protein: CATSDRTSGGPFVSTDTQYF; clone size: .; D gene: TRBD2; J gene: TRBJ2-3; V gene: TRBV24-1
CDR3 DNA: TGTGCCAGCGAAACCTCCGGGACAAACCTTTACGAGCAGTACTTC; CDR3 protein: CASETSGTNLYEQYF; clone size: .; D gene: .; J gene: TRBJ2-7; V gene: TRBV6-2/TRBV6-3
CDR3 DNA: TGTGCCAGCATCGGGGAAACCCCTCCCTACGAGCAGTACTTC; CDR3 protein: CASIGETPPYEQYF; clone size: .; D gene: .; J gene: TRBJ2-7; V gene: TRBV5-4
CDR3 DNA: TGTGCCAGCAGTTCACTATTAAGCTCCTACGAGCAGTACTTC; CDR3 protein: CASSSLLSSYEQYF; clone size: few; D gene: .; J gene: TRBJ2-7; V gene: TRBV12-3/TRBV12-4
CDR3 DNA: TGTGCCAGCAGCCAAGAACTGGGCTACGAGCAGTACTTC; CDR3 protein: CASSQELGYEQYF; clone size: many; D gene: .; J gene: TRBJ2-7; V gene: TRBV3-1
CDR3 DNA: TGTGCCAGCAGAGAAGGGGCTGGACTAGCGGGGGGGCTTTTCGCGGGTGAGCAGTTCTTC; CDR3 protein: CASREGAGLAGGLFAGEQFF; clone size: .; D gene: TRBD2; J gene: TRBJ2-1; V gene: TRBV2
CDR3 DNA: TGTGCCAGCAGCTTCTACGGGGGACTGAACACTGAAGCTTTCTTT; CDR3 protein: CASSFYGGLNTEAFF; clone size: .; D gene: .; J gene: TRBJ1-1; V gene: TRBV11-2
CDR3 DNA: TGCAGTGCTAGAGATAGGGACAGGGACCAAGAGACCCAGTACTTC; CDR3 protein: CSARDRDRDQETQYF; clone size: .; D gene: TRBD1; J gene: TRBJ2-5; V gene: TRBV20-1
CDR3 DNA: TGTGCCAGCAGCTTAGCGGTGGACGGTACGCCTAACTACGAGCAGTACTTC; CDR3 protein: CASSLAVDGTPNYEQYF; clone size: .; D gene: .; J gene: TRBJ2-7; V gene: TRBV7-9
CDR3 DNA: TGTGCCAGCAGTTCCATCGGGACACCGAGCTCCTACGAGCAGTACTTC; CDR3 protein: CASSSIGTPSSYEQYF; clone size: few; D gene: .; J gene: TRBJ2-7; V gene: TRBV6-5
CDR3 DNA: TGCAGTGCCGCTAGTAGAGCCGTTGAGCAGTTCTTC; CDR3 protein: CSAASRAVEQFF; clone size: few; D gene: .; J gene: TRBJ2-1; V gene: TRBV20-1
CDR3 DNA: TGTGCCGCCGGCCAGGGTGGTCAGCCCCAGCATTTT; CDR3 protein: CAAGQGGQPQHF; clone size: .; D gene: .; J gene: TRBJ1-5; V gene: TRBV7-9
CDR3 DNA: TGTGCCTGCAGCCAAGAGGTGGGGTACACAGATACGCAGTATTTT; CDR3 protein: CACSQEVGYTDTQYF; clone size: .; D gene: .; J gene: TRBJ2-3; V gene: TRBV12-5
CDR3 DNA: TGTGCCAGCAGTTTTCGGGGCGCGGGTTTCTATGAGCAGTTCTTC; CDR3 protein: CASSFRGAGFYEQFF; clone size: .; D gene: .; J gene: TRBJ2-1; V gene: TRBV28
CDR3 DNA: TGCGCCAGCAGCGTAACAGGGAACACTGAAGCTTTCTTT; CDR3 protein: CASSVTGNTEAFF; clone size: many; D gene: .; J gene: TRBJ1-1; V gene: TRBV5-1
CDR3 DNA: TGTGCCAGCAGCTTAGGCAGACTAGAGTTTGAGACCCAGTACTTC; CDR3 protein: CASSLGRLEFETQYF; clone size: once; D gene: .; J gene: TRBJ2-5; V gene: TRBV11-2
CDR3 DNA: TGCAGCTCGGGACAGGGTATATCGGGTGCGGACGCGAACACCGGGGAGCTGTTTTTT; CDR3 protein: CSSGQGISGADANTGELFF; clone size: many; D gene: TRBD1; J gene: TRBJ2-2; V gene: TRBV29-1
CDR3 DNA: TGTGCCAGCAGTTTCGGCGGACTACACGATGAGCAGTTCTTC; CDR3 protein: CASSFGGLHDEQFF; clone size: .; D gene: .; J gene: TRBJ2-1; V gene: TRBV12-3/TRBV12-4